Presented here are 9 T cell receptor beta chains from one specimen sequenced in a study of T cell responses to AZD1222 COVID-19 vaccine. Here immunoSEQ multiplex PCR was the method, and the copy in TCRdb shows in-frame clones only, minus some. The sample shows 120,000 to 150,000 clones, approximately 78% of them seen only once. The source material was peripheral blood, sampled on day 0 of MenACWY control vaccination. All receptors come from an adult in good health.

The chain uses TRBV25-1 and TRBJ2-6; 7 bases map to TRBD1. CDR1 is MGHDK, CDR2 SYGVNS, per germline. This CDR3 has 17 residues. V was clipped by 9 bases and J by 0 bases; unmatched bases: 11. This CDR3 is CARGDSLLPSGANVLTF. The CDR3 region has the DNA TGTGCCAGGGGGGACAGCCTCCTTCCCTCTGGGGCCAACGTCCTGACTTTC. Combining the CDR3 with reference TRBV25-1 and TRBJ2-6 gives the whole variable domain EADIYQTPRYLVIGTGKKITLECSQTMGHDKMYWYQQDPGMELHLIHYSYGVNSTEKGDLSSESTVSRIRTEHFPLTLESARPSHTSQYLCARGDSLLPSGANVLTFGAGSRLTVL.

The V and J genes are TRBV28 and TRBJ2-6, with 7 bases that match TRBD1. The CDR3 runs 14 residues. CDR1 is MDHEN, CDR2 SYDVKM, per germline. The CDR3 region is CGTGTASGANVLTF. In DNA form, the CDR3 reads TGTGGTACCGGGACAGCCTCTGGGGCCAACGTCCTGACTTTC.

The chain joins TRBV4-1 to TRBJ2-2; 12 nucleotides line up with TRBD2. V trimming: 4 bases; J trimming: 5 bases; junction bases outside the gene matches: 5. Germline V CDR1 and CDR2: MGHRA, YSYEKL. The CDR3 spans 16 residues. CDR3 nucleotides: TGCGCCAGCAGCCGCACCGGGACTAGCGGGACCGGGGAGCTGTTTTTT. It is translated as CASSRTGTSGTGELFF.

For the CDR3, the DNA is TGTGCCAGCAGCTTAAGGGAGACCACTGAAGCTTTCTTT. This sequence encodes CASSLRETTEAFF. The chain uses TRBV11-2 and TRBJ1-1; D gene unclear. This CDR3 has 13 amino acids. Trimming took 2 bases from V and 4 from J, leaving 8 bases between them. CDR1 is SGHAT, CDR2 FQNNGV, per germline.

CDR3: CASSAQSQGSEQFF. DNA of the CDR3: TGTGCCAGCAGCGCGCAATCACAGGGCAGTGAGCAGTTCTTC. This chain uses TRBV9 with TRBJ2-1, with D maybe TRBD1 (6 bases). V was trimmed by 3 bases and J by 9 bases, leaving 16 bases between them. Germline V gene lookup returns CDR1 SGDLS and CDR2 YYNGEE. The CDR3 spans 14 residues.

The genes are TRBV7-9 and TRBJ1-4; D call uncertain. The CDR3 has 16 residues. Germline CDR1 is SEHNR and CDR2 is FQNEAQ (reference sequence). V was cut by 5 bases and J by 3 bases, with 16 bases left in between. CDR3 sequence reads: CASSPISPAANEKLFF. The CDR3 nucleotides read TGTGCCAGCAGCCCCATTTCGCCAGCGGCTAATGAAAAACTGTTTTTT.

This clone was seen only once. The chain joins TRBV4-1 to TRBJ1-2; D is perhaps TRBD1 (5 bases). Trimming took off 3 bases at V and 2 bases at J, with 16 bases between the two ends. The CDR3 sequence is 16 residues long. The V gene's germline CDR1 is MGHRA and CDR2 YSYEKL. The CDR3 DNA reads as TGCGCCAGCAGCCAGCTAGGGGTGTACGAGAACTATGGCTACACCTTC. It specifies CASSQLGVYENYGYTF.

The chain has TRBV29-1 and TRBJ1-1; D not resolved. This CDR3 is built from 11 residues. V lost 5 bases, J lost 7 bases, and 11 bases lay in between. Per germline, CDR1 SQVTM and CDR2 ANQGSEA. This CDR3 reads CSVLRGSEAFF. Written as DNA, the CDR3 is TGCAGCGTTCTCCGGGGTAGTGAAGCTTTCTTT. The variable domain in full, completed from reference TRBV29-1 and TRBJ1-1, reads SAVISQKPSRDICQRGTSLTIQCQVDSQVTMMFWYRQQPGQSLTLIATANQGSEATYESGFVIDKFPISRPNLTFSTLTVSNMSPEDSSIYLCSVLRGSEAFFGQGTRLTVV.

This chain links TRBV15 with TRBJ1-2; D might be TRBD1 (6 bases). The V gene lost 3 bases and the J gene lost 4 bases, with 9 bases spanning the gap. This CDR3 is built from 13 residues. Germline V gene sequence: CDR1 LNHNV, CDR2 YYDKDF (reference sequence). The CDR3 bases are TGTGCCACCAGCAGTTGGACAGTCTATGGCTACACCTTC. Residues: CATSSWTVYGYTF.